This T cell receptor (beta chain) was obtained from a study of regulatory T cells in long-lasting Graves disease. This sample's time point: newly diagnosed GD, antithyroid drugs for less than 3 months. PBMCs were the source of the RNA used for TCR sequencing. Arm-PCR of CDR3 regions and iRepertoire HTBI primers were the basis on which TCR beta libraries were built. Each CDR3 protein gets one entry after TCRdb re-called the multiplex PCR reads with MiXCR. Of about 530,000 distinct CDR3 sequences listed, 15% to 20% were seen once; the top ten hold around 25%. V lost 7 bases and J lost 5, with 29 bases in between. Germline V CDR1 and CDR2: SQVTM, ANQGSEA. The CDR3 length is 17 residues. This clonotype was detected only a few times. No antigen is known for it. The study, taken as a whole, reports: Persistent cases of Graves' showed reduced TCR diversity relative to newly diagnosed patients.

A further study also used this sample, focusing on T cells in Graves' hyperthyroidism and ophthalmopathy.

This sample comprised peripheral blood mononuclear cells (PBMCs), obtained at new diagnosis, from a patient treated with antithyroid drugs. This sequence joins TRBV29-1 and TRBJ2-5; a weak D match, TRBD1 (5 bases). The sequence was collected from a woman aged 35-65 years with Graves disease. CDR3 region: CSEQKYYPGYPGETQYF. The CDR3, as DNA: TGCAGCGAACAGAAATATTATCCGGGCTACCCAGGGGAGACCCAGTACTTC.